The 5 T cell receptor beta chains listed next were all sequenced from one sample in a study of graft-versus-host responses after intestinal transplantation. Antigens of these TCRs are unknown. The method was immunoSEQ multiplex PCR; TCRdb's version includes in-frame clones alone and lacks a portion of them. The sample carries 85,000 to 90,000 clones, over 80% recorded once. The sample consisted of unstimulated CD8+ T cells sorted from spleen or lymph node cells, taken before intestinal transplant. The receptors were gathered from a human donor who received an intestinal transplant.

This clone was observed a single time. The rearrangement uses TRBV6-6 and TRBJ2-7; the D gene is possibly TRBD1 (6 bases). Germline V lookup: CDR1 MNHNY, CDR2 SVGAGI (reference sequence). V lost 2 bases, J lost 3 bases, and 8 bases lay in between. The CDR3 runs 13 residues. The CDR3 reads CASSYRQDYEQYF. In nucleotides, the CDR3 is TGTGCCAGCAGTTACCGACAGGACTACGAGCAGTACTTC.

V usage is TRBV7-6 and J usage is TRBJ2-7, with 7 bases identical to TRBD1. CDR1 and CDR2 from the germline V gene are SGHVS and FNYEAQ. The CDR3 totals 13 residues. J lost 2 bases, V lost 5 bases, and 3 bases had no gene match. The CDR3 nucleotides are TGTGCCAGCAGCCCGACAGGGACCTACGAGCAGTACTTC. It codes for CASSPTGTYEQYF.

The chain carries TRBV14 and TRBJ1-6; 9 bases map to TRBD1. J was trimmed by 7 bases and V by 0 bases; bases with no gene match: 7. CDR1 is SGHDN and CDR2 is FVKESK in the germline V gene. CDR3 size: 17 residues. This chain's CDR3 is CASSQDYGTGINSPLHF. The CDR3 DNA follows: TGTGCCAGCAGCCAAGACTACGGGACAGGGATCAATTCACCCCTCCACTTT.

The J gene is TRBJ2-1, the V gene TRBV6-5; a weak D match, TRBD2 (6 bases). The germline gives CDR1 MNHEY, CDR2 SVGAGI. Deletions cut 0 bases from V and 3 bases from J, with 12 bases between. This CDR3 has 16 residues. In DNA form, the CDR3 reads TGTGCCAGCAGTTACTCCGGGACTCCCCTCTACAATGAGCAGTTCTTC. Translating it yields CASSYSGTPLYNEQFF.

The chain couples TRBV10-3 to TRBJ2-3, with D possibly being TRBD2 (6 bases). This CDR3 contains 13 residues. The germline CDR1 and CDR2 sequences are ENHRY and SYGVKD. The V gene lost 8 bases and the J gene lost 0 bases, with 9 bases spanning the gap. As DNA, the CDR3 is TGTGCCATCGAGGCGGGGAGCACAGATACGCAGTATTTT. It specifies CAIEAGSTDTQYF.